Listed below are T cell receptor beta chains from one sample, sequenced in a study of post-analysis software for immune sequencing data. Via MiXCR, TCRdb re-called the PCR reads, giving one row per CDR3 protein. The data hold about 460,000 distinct CDR3 sequences, with 45% observed a single time. The source material was blood. All receptors come from a girl aged 10 to 17 with multiple sclerosis. Both conserved end residues are part of each CDR3. Each record gives: clone size, V gene, CDR3 protein. Clone sizes are given selectively: once, few, many, or a class where the clone is expanded.

NA | TRBV19 | CASSGMGELGSYEQYF
many | TRBV27 | CASSLAGAVNEQFF
few | TRBV12-3/TRBV12-4 | CASSASGRALDTQYF
once | TRBV7-2 | CASTSSTASYFYEQYF
NA | TRBV4-1 | CASSQDSGFDYEQYF
NA | TRBV12-3/TRBV12-4 | CASSFSGTNTEAFF
NA | TRBV6-5 | CASSSRSGRSYNEQFF
few | TRBV7-2 | CASSSLYRDNNEQFF
NA | TRBV12-3/TRBV12-4 | CASSTGRASRNNEQYF
NA | TRBV6-6 | CASSYGAGDYNEQFF
few | TRBV5-1 | CASSLEVGPYEQYF
few | TRBV29-1 | CSNSGTSGGSSYNEQFF
NA | TRBV6-1 | CASSERTAHNEQFF
many | TRBV25-1 | CASSLGGLSTDTQYF
few | TRBV6-6 | CASRPGVRAIEQFF
few | TRBV12-3/TRBV12-4 | CASSPKDKQETQYF
once | TRBV7-3 | CASSPLAGAANEQYF
NA | TRBV6-5 | CASSYRTGFGQPQHF
many | TRBV11-2 | CASSLVDGRGYTF
few | TRBV9 | CASSVEVSYNEQFF
few | TRBV20-1 | CSASYGRAYEQYF
NA | TRBV28 | CASTQRELVQETQYF
NA | TRBV28 | CASSFSLGFRQPQHF
NA | TRBV5-1 | CASTTGGQETQYF
few | TRBV20-1 | CSARRYQETQYF
NA | TRBV5-1 | CASRHGTGNTGELFF
few | TRBV20-1 | CSAPGPGAGANVLTF
NA | TRBV20-1 | CSAAGTSGRVNEQFF
few | TRBV20-1 | CSARVYRGANYGYTF
few | TRBV30 | CAWSDGTVQETQYF
NA | TRBV20-1 | CSATSGPITDTQYF
few | TRBV20-1 | CSADPSGRGGYNEQFF
NA | TRBV7-9 | CASSLSGRRGNQPQHF
NA | TRBV5-1 | CASSLAGDADHEQFF
NA | TRBV6-6 | CASTLSGYPYEQYF
few | TRBV4-3 | CASSQDWGGTNEKLFF
NA | TRBV2 | CTSIQGYAYGYTF
many | TRBV5-1 | CASSLGVNEQFF
NA | TRBV19 | CASSITPGGGEQYF
NA | TRBV7-2 | CASSVDRDTTCEQYF
few | TRBV21-1 | CATLGWDDNYEQYF
NA | TRBV2 | CASSVSVDEQFF
NA | TRBV7-2 | CASSFVAGNQETQYF
NA | TRBV5-5 | CASSLGQGPSEAFF
NA | TRBV10-3 | CAIQSGGKAGEQYF